A single sample is the source of the 20 T cell receptor beta chains below, sequenced in a study of cytomegalovirus exposure and HLA in healthy donors. The PCR contained 60 Vbeta and 13 Jbeta primers. Data came from immunoSEQ multiplex PCR; TCRdb stores just in-frame clones and leaves some out. The sample includes about 210,000 clones, over 75% of them seen just once. The sequenced material came from PBMCs. The receptors were gathered from a male donor in good health and CMV-seronegative.

V gene TRBV27 combines with J gene TRBJ1-1; TRBD1 might be the D (5 bases). The V gene's germline CDR1 is MNHEY and CDR2 SMNVEV (reference sequence). Trimming stripped 2 bases from V and 6 bases from J, with 10 bases between. The CDR3 has 13 amino acids. The CDR3 DNA follows: TGTGCCAGCAGTTTAAGCGGGGGGGCTGAAGCTTTCTTT. It specifies CASSLSGGAEAFF.

The chain carries TRBV28 and TRBJ2-1, with 7 nucleotides matching TRBD2. CDR1 is MDHEN, CDR2 SYDVKM, per germline. This CDR3 comprises 17 residues. After removal of 4 bases from V and 5 bases from J, the junction contained 14 bases not matched to a gene. Here the CDR3 DNA reads TGTGCCAGCAGTTACGACCCGCCTAGCGGCGGAAACAATGAGCAGTTCTTC. It is translated as CASSYDPPSGGNNEQFF.

The count of this clone is one. This sequence joins TRBV28 and TRBJ2-2; 7 nucleotides align to TRBD1. V lost 6 bases, J lost 4 bases, and 5 bases stayed unmatched. CDR1 is MDHEN, CDR2 SYDVKM, per germline. There are 14 residues in the CDR3. This CDR3 reads CASSPPGGTGELFF. Written as DNA, the CDR3 is TGTGCCAGCAGCCCGCCAGGGGGCACCGGGGAGCTGTTTTTT.

The J gene is TRBJ2-2, the V gene TRBV5-1; a possible D gene is TRBD1 (6 bases). Trimming cost V 0 bases and J 4 bases, with 7 bases left between them. The germline V gene encodes CDR1 SGHRS and CDR2 YFSETQ. The CDR3 length is 14 residues. CDR3 loop: CASSLGDTTGELFF. For the CDR3, the DNA is TGCGCCAGCAGCTTGGGGGACACCACCGGGGAGCTGTTTTTT.

This chain links TRBV7-2 with TRBJ2-6, with D perhaps TRBD2 (6 bases). Germline CDR1 and CDR2: SGHTA and FQGNSA. The CDR3 contains 16 residues. Between the trimmed V and J ends, which lost 5 bases and 0 bases, there was a span of 11 bases. Written as DNA, the CDR3 is TGTGCCAGCAGCCTCGTTAGCGGCTCTGGGGCCAACGTCCTGACTTTC. This encodes CASSLVSGSGANVLTF.

The gene calls are TRBV25-1 and TRBJ1-2, with D possibly matching TRBD1 (5 bases). The CDR3 consists of 14 residues. Germline V CDR1 and CDR2: MGHDK, SYGVNS. Trimming removed 2 bases at V and 8 bases at J, with 15 bases between. Here the CDR3 reads CASSELPQGGGYTF. The CDR3 bases are TGTGCCAGCAGTGAACTCCCCCAGGGAGGCGGCTACACCTTC.

This chain links TRBV11-3 with TRBJ2-1; maybe TRBD2 (7 bases). V was pared by 4 bases and J by 4 bases, with 14 bases between. Germline V gene lookup returns CDR1 SGHNT and CDR2 YENEEA. This CDR3 comprises 15 residues. CDR3 in amino acids: CASSSGKGGYNEQFF. The CDR3, as DNA: TGTGCCAGCAGCTCCGGCAAGGGGGGGTACAATGAGCAGTTCTTC.

The V and J genes are TRBV5-8 and TRBJ1-2; a possible D gene is TRBD1 (5 bases). Germline CDR1 SGHTS, CDR2 YDEGEE. The CDR3 extends over 15 amino acids. V lost 1 base to trimming and J lost 3 bases, with 13 bases between them. The CDR3 sequence is CASSLLPGSDYGYTF. In DNA, the CDR3 is TGTGCCAGCAGCTTGTTACCAGGGTCGGACTATGGCTACACCTTC.

The chain is built from TRBV7-8 and TRBJ2-7, with 9 bases that match TRBD2. The CDR3 has 14 residues. Per germline, CDR1 SGHVS and CDR2 FQNEAQ. The junction had 5 bases not matched to a gene; V was cut back by 3 bases and J by 5 bases. The CDR3 sequence is CASSLRLADHEQYF. The CDR3 coding sequence is TGTGCCAGCAGCTTGCGACTAGCGGACCACGAGCAGTACTTC.

The chain links TRBV7-3 to TRBJ2-1; D possibly corresponds to TRBD2 (6 bases). The germline V and J ends were trimmed by 5 bases and 8 bases, with 16 bases remaining between them. The CDR3 sequence is 14 residues long. Germline CDR1 SGHTA, CDR2 FQGTGA. CDR3 nucleotides: TGTGCCAGCAGCATGTCCCTAGCGTACGATGAGCAGTTCTTC. Residues: CASSMSLAYDEQFF.

This sequence joins TRBV6-6 and TRBJ2-7; D is undetermined. V gave up 2 bases and J gave up 3 bases, with 5 bases separating them. CDR3 size: 12 residues. Germline values: CDR1 MNHNY, CDR2 SVGAGI (reference sequence). The CDR3 loop reads CASSYEDYEQYF. DNA of the CDR3: TGTGCCAGCAGTTACGAGGACTACGAGCAGTACTTC.

The gene calls are TRBV6-5 and TRBJ2-4; tentatively, D is TRBD1 (6 bases). The germline V and J ends were trimmed by 10 bases and 3 bases, with 16 bases remaining between them. In germline, CDR1 is MNHEY, CDR2 SVGAGI. CDR3 size: 14 residues. CDR3: CATSHREGKNIQYF. CDR3 sequence (DNA): TGTGCCACCTCTCACAGGGAAGGCAAAAACATTCAGTACTTC.

This clone has a handful of counts. The CDR3 coding sequence is TGTGCCAGCAGCCAATCTCGCGGGGGGGGCTCCTACGAGCAGTACTTC. Its protein product is CASSQSRGGGSYEQYF. The chain couples TRBV4-2 to TRBJ2-7; 9 bases align to TRBD2. This CDR3 comprises 16 residues. V lost 2 bases and J lost 0; bases outside the gene matches: 5. The germline V gene encodes CDR1 LGHNA and CDR2 YNFKEQ.

This chain connects TRBV6-6 to TRBJ1-2; the match to TRBD1 covers 11 bases. Trimming cost V 2 bases and J 2 bases; bases outside gene matches: 4. The CDR3 runs to 16 residues. Germline loops: CDR1 MNHNY, CDR2 SVGAGI (reference sequence). CDR3 bases: TGTGCCAGCAGTTACGGGCGGGACAGGGGGAACTATGGCTACACCTTC. Its protein product is CASSYGRDRGNYGYTF.

V gene TRBV7-9 combines with J gene TRBJ2-2; 7 bases match TRBD2. The CDR3 sequence is 15 residues long. Germline CDR1 SEHNR, CDR2 FQNEAQ (reference sequence). Trimming removed 3 bases from V and 4 bases from J; junction bases left unmatched: 5. CDR3 residues: CASSLGREGTGELFF. CDR3 nucleotide sequence: TGTGCCAGCAGCTTGGGCAGGGAGGGCACCGGGGAGCTGTTTTTT.

The chain is built from TRBV30 and TRBJ1-1; the D is unclear. Germline assignment: CDR1 GTSNPN and CDR2 SVGIG (reference sequence). V dropped 0 bases and J dropped 4 bases, with 12 bases sitting between them. The CDR3 length is 14 residues. In nucleotides, the CDR3 is TGTGCCTGGAGTGTGTGGGGAGAGAGCACTGAAGCTTTCTTT. Protein product: CAWSVWGESTEAFF.

This clone was seen only once. The chain links TRBV6-5 to TRBJ1-1, with a tentative D call TRBD1 (5 bases). The CDR3 sequence is 13 residues long. Germline V gives CDR1 MNHEY, CDR2 SVGAGI. Trimming left V 6 bases short and J 1 base short, with 9 bases between. CDR3 nucleotides: TGTGCCAGCAGACGGACACAGAACACTGAAGCTTTCTTT. Translating it yields CASRRTQNTEAFF.

This chain links TRBV6-1 with TRBJ1-4, with a tentative D call TRBD1 (5 bases). This CDR3 is built from 14 residues. V gave up 8 bases and J gave up 0 bases, with 10 bases separating them. Germline V gene data show CDR1 as MNHNS and CDR2 as SASEGT. DNA for the CDR3: TGTGCCAGCGAAGACAGCGCAACTAATGAAAAACTGTTTTTT. Translation: CASEDSATNEKLFF.

The gene calls are TRBV7-9 and TRBJ2-7; 8 nucleotides align to TRBD1. V lost 5 bases to trimming and J lost 2 bases; unmatched junction nucleotides: 5. Looked up from germline, CDR1 is SEHNR and CDR2 is FQNEAQ (reference sequence). CDR3 length: 14 residues. The CDR3 protein is CASSTRTGTYEQYF. In DNA, the CDR3 is TGTGCCAGCAGCACACGGACAGGGACCTACGAGCAGTACTTC.

This rearrangement joins TRBV29-1 to TRBJ2-3, with D possibly being TRBD2 (6 bases). Trimming left V 5 bases short and J 6 bases short, with 15 bases between. The CDR3 is made up of 13 amino acids. The germline gives CDR1 SQVTM, CDR2 ANQGSEA. The CDR3 here is CSVLRDFGDTQYF. The CDR3 DNA reads TGCAGCGTTCTCAGGGACTTCGGGGATACGCAGTATTTT.